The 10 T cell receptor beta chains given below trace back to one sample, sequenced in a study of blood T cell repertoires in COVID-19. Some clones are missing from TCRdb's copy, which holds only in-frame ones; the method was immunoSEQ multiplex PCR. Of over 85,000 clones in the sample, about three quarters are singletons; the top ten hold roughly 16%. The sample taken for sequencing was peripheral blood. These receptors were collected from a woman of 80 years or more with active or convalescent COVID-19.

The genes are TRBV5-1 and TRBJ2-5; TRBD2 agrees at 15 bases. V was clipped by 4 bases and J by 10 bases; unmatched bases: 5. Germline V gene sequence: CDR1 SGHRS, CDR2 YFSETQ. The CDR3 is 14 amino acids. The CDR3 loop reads CASSPGLAGGNQYF. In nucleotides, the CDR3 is TGCGCCAGCAGCCCAGGACTAGCGGGAGGGAACCAGTACTTC.

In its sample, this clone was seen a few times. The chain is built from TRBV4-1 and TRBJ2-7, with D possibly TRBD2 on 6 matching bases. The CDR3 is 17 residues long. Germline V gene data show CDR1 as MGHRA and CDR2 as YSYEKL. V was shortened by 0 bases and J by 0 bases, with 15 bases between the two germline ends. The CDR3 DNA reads TGCGCCAGCAGCCAAGATCGAGGTAGCGGAGACTCCTACGAGCAGTACTTC. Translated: CASSQDRGSGDSYEQYF.

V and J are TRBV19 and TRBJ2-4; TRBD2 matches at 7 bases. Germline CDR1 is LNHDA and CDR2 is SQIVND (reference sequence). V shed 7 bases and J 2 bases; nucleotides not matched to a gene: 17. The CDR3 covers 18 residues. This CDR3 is CASTRGGGMGLTKNIQYF. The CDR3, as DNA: TGTGCCAGTACCCGTGGGGGAGGGATGGGTTTGACCAAAAACATTCAGTACTTC.

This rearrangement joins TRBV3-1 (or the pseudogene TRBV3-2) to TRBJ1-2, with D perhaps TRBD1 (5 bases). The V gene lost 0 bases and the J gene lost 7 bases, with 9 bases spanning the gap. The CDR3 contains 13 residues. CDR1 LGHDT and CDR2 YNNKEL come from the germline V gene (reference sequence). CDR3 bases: TGTGCCAGCAGCCAAGAGGCAGGGCTTGGCTACACCTTC. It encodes CASSQEAGLGYTF.

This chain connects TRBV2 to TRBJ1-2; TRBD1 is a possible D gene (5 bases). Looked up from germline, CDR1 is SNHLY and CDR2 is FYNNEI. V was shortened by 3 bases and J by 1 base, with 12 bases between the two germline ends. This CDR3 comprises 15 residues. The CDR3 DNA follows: TGTGCCAGCAGTGATTCGGCAGGGATTAACTATGGCTACACCTTC. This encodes CASSDSAGINYGYTF.

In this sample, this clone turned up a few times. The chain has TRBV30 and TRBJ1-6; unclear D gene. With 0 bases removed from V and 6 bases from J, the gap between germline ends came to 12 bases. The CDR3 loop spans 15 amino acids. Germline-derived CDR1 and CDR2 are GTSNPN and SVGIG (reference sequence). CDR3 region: CAWSVNPGGNSPLHF. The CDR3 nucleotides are TGTGCCTGGAGTGTTAACCCCGGCGGTAATTCACCCCTCCACTTT.

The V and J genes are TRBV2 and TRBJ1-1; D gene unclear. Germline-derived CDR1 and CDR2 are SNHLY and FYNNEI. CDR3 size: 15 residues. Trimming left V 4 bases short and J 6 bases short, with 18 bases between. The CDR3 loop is CASSVEGFNQAEAFF. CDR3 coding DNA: TGTGCCAGCAGTGTAGAGGGCTTTAATCAGGCTGAAGCTTTCTTT.

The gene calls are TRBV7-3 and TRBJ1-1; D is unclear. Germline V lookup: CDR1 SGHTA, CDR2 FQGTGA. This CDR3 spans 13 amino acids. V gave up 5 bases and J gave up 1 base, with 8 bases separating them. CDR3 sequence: CASSQTENTEAFF. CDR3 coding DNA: TGTGCCAGCAGCCAAACAGAGAACACTGAAGCTTTCTTT.

CDR3 sequence reads: CASSSWTGGRDTQYF. CDR3 sequence (DNA): TGTGCCAGCAGCTCCTGGACAGGGGGAAGAGATACGCAGTATTTT. The chain couples TRBV7-9 to TRBJ2-3; TRBD1 agrees at 10 bases. V was pared by 4 bases and J by 5 bases, with 6 bases of the junction left unmatched. Germline CDR1 reads SEHNR; CDR2 reads FQNEAQ (reference sequence). The CDR3 covers 15 residues.

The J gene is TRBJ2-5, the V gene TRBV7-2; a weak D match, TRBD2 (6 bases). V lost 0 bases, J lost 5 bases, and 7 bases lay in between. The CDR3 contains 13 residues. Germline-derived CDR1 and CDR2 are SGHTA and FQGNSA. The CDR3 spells CASSLAGTETQYF. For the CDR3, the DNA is TGTGCCAGCAGCTTAGCAGGGACTGAGACCCAGTACTTC. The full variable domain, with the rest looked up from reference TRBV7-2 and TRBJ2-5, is GAGVSQSPSNKVTEKGKDVELRCDPISGHTALYWYRQSLGQGLEFLIYFQGNSAPDKSGLPSDRFSAERTGGSVSTLTIQRTQQEDSAVYLCASSLAGTETQYFGPGTRLLVL.